The present entry profiles one T cell receptor beta chain with its context. Its target is not known. The CDR3 is 20 residues long. Germline V gene sequence: CDR1 KGHSH, CDR2 LQKENI. V lost 1 base and J lost 0; bases outside the gene matches: 16. The PCR ran on 60 Vbeta and 13 Jbeta primers. Produced via immunoSEQ multiplex PCR; TCRdb's table is partial and in-frame only. The profile shows 85,000 to 120,000 clones, over 55% of them singletons. The data originate from a study of cytomegalovirus exposure and HLA in healthy donors. Study-level results: In a later analysis, across HLA loci, associated TCR counts were highest for DRB1, lowest for HLA-C.

Input material: PBMCs. This clonotype originated in a female donor in good health and CMV-seronegative. The chain joins TRBV18 to TRBJ1-1; TRBD1 agrees at 8 bases. In DNA, the CDR3 is TGTGCCAGCTCACCACGCTTAGGGGCAGGGGGCTCAAGAATGAACACTGAAGCTTTCTTT. Its translation is CASSPRLGAGGSRMNTEAFF.